This TCR beta chain was found in a study of blood T cell repertoires in COVID-19. Overall study: Italy, Spain and the United States were the sources of the convalescent and acute COVID-19 samples. T cells, B-cell-depleted T cells, or PBMCs provided the cDNA or gDNA that served as material.

Per germline, CDR1 LNHDA and CDR2 SQIVND (reference sequence). The CDR3 totals 13 residues. Trimming took 7 bases from V and 6 from J, leaving 13 bases between them. In the source study's methods: It was from reference gene primer amplification that nucleated cell counts were estimated. Clones were read by immunoSEQ multiplex PCR, and TCRdb kept only the in-frame ones, dropping some. Clonal size and the V and J genes are those of that table, whereas D and trimming came from the DNA. The data hold tens of thousands of clones, with 88% observed a single time. The chain has TRBV19 and TRBJ1-5, with D uncertain. Sequencing input: peripheral blood. This receptor was obtained from an older woman with acute or convalescent COVID-19. CDR3: CASKSEGSQPQHF. CDR3 bases: TGTGCCAGTAAGTCAGAAGGGAGTCAGCCCCAGCATTTT.